This TCR beta chain was captured in a study of T cell changes during pregnancy in multiple sclerosis. Repertoires were generated with immunoSEQ multiplex PCR, while TCRdb's copy carries only in-frame clones and drops some. The data show 45,000 to 55,000 clones, approximately 94% seen once. Germline trimming cut 7 bases from V and 1 base from J; bases unmatched to any gene: 6. In germline, CDR1 is WSHSY, CDR2 SAAADI. The CDR3 covers 15 residues. The gene calls are TRBV10-2 and TRBJ2-2, with 7 bases aligning to TRBD1. This receptor was taken from a female donor with multiple sclerosis, enrolled in a pregnancy study. The input for sequencing was CD8+ T cells from peripheral blood mononuclear cells, taken before pregnancy. The DNA for the CDR3 is TGCGCCAGCATTCTCGACAGGGAGAACACCGGGGAGCTGTTTTTT. Translating gives CASILDRENTGELFF.